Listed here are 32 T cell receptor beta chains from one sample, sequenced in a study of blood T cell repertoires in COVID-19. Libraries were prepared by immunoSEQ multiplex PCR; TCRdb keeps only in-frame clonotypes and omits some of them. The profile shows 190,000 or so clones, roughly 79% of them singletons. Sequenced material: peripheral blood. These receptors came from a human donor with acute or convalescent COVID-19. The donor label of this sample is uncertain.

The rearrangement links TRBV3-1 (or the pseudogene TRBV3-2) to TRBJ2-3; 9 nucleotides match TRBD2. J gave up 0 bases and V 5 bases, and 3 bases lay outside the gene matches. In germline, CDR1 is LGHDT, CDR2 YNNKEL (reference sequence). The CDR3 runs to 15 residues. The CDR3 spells CASSETSGSTDTQYF. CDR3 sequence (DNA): TGTGCCAGCAGCGAGACTAGCGGCAGCACAGATACGCAGTATTTT.

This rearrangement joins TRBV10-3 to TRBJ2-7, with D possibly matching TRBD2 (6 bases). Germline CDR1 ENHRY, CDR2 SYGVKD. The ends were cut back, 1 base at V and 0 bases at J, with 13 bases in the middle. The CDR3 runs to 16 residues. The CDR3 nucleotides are TGTGCCATCAGTGAGTACGGAGGGCAGAGCTCCTACGAGCAGTACTTC. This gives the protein CAISEYGGQSSYEQYF.

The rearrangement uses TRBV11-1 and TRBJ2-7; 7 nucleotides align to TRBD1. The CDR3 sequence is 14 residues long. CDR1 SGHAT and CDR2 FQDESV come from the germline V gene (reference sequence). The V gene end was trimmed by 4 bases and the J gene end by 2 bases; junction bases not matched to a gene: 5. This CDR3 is CASSYLTGPYEQYF. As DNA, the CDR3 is TGTGCCAGCAGCTACCTGACAGGGCCCTACGAGCAGTACTTC.

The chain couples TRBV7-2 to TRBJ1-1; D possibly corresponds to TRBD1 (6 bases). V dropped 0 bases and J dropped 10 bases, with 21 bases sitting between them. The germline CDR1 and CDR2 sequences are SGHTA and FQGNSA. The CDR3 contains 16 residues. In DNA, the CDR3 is TGTGCCAGCAGCTTAGCGGGGACACCACGAATCAGGGGAGCTTTCTTT. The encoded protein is CASSLAGTPRIRGAFF. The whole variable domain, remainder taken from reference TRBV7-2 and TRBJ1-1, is GAGVSQSPSNKVTEKGKDVELRCDPISGHTALYWYRQSLGQGLEFLIYFQGNSAPDKSGLPSDRFSAERTGGSVSTLTIQRTQQEDSAVYLCASSLAGTPRIRGAFFGQGTRLTVV.

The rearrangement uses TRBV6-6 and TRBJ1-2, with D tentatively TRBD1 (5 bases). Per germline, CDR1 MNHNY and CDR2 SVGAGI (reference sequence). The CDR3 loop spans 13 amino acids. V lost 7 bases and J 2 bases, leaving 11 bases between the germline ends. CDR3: CASTTAGNYGYTF. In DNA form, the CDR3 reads TGTGCCAGCACCACGGCAGGGAACTATGGCTACACCTTC.

CDR3 nucleotides: TGTGCCAGCAGCGCTCCAGGACTAGCGGGAGGGGGAGATACGCAGTATTTT. Translating gives CASSAPGLAGGGDTQYF. This sequence joins TRBV11-2 and TRBJ2-3; 15 nucleotides agree with TRBD2. Germline CDR1 and CDR2: SGHAT and FQNNGV. The length of the CDR3 is 17 residues. V was pared by 5 bases and J by 5 bases, with 8 bases of the junction left unmatched.

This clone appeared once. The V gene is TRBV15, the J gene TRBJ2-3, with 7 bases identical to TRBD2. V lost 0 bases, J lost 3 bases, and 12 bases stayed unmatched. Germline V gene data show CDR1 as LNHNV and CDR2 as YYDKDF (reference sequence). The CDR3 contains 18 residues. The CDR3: CATSRDRGGGSVTDTQYF. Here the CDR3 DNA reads TGTGCCACCAGCAGAGATCGAGGTGGCGGGAGTGTAACAGATACGCAGTATTTT.

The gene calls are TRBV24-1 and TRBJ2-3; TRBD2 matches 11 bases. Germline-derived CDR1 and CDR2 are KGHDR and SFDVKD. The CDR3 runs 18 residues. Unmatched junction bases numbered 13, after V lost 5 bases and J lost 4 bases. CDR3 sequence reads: CATSAAGTSGSKADTQYF. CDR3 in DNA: TGTGCCACCAGTGCCGCCGGGACTAGCGGCAGCAAGGCAGATACGCAGTATTTT.

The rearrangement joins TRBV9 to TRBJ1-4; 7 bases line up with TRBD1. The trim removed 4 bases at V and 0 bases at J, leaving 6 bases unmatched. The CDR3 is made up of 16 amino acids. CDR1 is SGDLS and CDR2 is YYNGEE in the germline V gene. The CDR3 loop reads CASSPRDSATNEKLFF. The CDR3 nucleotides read TGTGCCAGCAGCCCCCGGGACAGTGCAACTAATGAAAAACTGTTTTTT.

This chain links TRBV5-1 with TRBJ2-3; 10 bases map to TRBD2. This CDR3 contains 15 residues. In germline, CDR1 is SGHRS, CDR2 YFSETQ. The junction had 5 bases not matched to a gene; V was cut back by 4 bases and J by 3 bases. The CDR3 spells CASSSWTSGTDTQYF. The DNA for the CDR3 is TGCGCCAGCAGCAGCTGGACTAGCGGTACAGATACGCAGTATTTT.

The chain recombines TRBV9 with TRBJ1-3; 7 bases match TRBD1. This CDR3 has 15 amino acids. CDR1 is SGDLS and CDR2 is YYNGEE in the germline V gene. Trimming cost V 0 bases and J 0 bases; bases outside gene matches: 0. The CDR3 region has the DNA TGTGCCAGCAGCGTAGGGGACAGCTCTGGAAACACCATATATTTT. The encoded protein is CASSVGDSSGNTIYF.

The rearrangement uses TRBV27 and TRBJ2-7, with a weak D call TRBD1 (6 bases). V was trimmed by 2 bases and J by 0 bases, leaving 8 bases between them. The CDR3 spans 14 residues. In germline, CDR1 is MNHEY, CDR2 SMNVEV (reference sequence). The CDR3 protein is CASSLQGTSYEQYF. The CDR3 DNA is TGTGCCAGCAGTTTACAGGGGACCTCCTACGAGCAGTACTTC.

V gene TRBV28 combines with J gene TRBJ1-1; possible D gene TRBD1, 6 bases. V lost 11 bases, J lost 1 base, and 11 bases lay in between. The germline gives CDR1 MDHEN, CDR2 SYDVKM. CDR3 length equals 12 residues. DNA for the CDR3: TGTGCCGTAGGACAGTCGAACACTGAAGCTTTCTTT. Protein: CAVGQSNTEAFF.

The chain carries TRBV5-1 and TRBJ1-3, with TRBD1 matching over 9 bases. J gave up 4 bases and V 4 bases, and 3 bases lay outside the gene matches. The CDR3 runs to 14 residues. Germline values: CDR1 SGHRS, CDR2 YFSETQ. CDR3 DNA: TGCGCCAGCAGCCCGGACAGGGGAGGAAACACCATATATTTT. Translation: CASSPDRGGNTIYF.

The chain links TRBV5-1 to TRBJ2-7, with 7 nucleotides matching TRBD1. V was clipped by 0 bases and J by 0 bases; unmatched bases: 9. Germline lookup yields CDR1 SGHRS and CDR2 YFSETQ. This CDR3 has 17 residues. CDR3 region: CASSLGFSWTGSYEQYF. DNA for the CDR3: TGCGCCAGCAGCTTGGGATTTTCCTGGACAGGCTCCTACGAGCAGTACTTC.

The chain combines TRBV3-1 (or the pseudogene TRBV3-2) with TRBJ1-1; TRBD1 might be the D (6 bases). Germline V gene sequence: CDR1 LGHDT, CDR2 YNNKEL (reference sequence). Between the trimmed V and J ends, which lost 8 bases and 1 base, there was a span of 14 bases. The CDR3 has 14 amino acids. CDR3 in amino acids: CASATGTQNTEAFF. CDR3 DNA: TGTGCCAGCGCGACCGGGACACAGAACACTGAAGCTTTCTTT.

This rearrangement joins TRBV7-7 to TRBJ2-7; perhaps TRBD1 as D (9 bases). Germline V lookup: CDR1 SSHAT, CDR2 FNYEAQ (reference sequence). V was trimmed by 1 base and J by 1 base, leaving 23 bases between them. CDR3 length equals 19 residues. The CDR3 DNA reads TGTGCCAGCAGCTTAGAAGGGACAGGGATTACTAGCGGATCCTACGAGCAGTACTTC. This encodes CASSLEGTGITSGSYEQYF.

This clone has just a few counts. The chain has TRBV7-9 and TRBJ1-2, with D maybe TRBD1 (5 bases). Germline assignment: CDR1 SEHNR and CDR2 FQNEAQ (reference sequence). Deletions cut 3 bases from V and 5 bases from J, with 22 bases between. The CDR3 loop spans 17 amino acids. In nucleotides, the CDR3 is TGTGCCAGCAGCTTGGGGGGAGGCTCATCCCTCGGTTATGGCTACACCTTC. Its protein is CASSLGGGSSLGYGYTF.

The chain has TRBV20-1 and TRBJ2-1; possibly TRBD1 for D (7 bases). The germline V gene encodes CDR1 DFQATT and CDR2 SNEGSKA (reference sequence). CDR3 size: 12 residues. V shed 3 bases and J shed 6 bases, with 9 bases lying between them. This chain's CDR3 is CSASQGGNEQFF. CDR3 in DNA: TGCAGTGCTAGTCAGGGGGGCAATGAGCAGTTCTTC.

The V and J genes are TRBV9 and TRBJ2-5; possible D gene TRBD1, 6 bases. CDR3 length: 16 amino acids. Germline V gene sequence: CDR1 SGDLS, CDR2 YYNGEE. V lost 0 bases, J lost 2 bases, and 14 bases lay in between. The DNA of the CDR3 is TGTGCCAGCAGCGTAGCAGGGTCCCAGGGGCAAGAGACCCAGTACTTC. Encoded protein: CASSVAGSQGQETQYF. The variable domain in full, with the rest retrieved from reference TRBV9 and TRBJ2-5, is DSGVTQTPKHLITATGQRVTLRCSPRSGDLSVYWYQQSLDQGLQFLIQYYNGEERAKGNILERFSAQQFPDLHSELNLSSLELGDSALYFCASSVAGSQGQETQYFGPGTRLLVL.

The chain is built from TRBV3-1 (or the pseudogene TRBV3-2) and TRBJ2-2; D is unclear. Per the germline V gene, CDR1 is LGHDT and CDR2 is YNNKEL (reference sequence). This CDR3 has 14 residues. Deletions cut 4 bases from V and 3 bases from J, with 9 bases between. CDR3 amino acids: CASSPEAYTGELFF. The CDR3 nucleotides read TGTGCCAGCAGCCCCGAGGCGTACACCGGGGAGCTGTTTTTT.

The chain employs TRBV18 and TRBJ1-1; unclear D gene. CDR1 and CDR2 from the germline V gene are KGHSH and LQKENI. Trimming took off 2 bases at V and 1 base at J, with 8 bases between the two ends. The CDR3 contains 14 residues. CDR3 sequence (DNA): TGTGCCAGCTCACCAGCCATAGAGAACACTGAAGCTTTCTTT. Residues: CASSPAIENTEAFF.

The CDR3 sequence is CASTMDRVGGYTF. CDR3 nucleotide sequence: TGTGCCAGCACCATGGACAGGGTTGGCGGCTACACCTTC. The rearrangement uses TRBV19 and TRBJ1-2; 8 bases are shared with TRBD1. Germline V gene sequence: CDR1 LNHDA, CDR2 SQIVND (reference sequence). This CDR3 comprises 13 residues. V shed 9 bases and J 8 bases; nucleotides not matched to a gene: 11.

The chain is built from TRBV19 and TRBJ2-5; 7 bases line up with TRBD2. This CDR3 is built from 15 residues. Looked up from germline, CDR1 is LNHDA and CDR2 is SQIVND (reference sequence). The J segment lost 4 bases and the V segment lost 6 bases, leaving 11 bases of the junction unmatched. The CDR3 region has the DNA TGTGCCAGTAGCATTAGCGGGCTATCGCGAGAGACCCAGTACTTC. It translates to CASSISGLSRETQYF.

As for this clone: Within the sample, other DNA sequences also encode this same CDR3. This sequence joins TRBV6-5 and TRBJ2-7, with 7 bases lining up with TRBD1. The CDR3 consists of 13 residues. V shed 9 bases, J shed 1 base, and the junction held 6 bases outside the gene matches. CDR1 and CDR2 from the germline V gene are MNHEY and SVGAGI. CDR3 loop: CASSQGESYEQYF. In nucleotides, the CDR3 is TGTGCCAGTAGTCAGGGGGAATCCTACGAGCAGTACTTC.

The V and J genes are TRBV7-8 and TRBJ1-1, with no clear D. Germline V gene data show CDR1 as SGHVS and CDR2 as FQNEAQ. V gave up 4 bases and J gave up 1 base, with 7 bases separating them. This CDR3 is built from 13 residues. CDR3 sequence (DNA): TGTGCCAGCAGCTATAGAGGGAACACTGAAGCTTTCTTT. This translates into CASSYRGNTEAFF.

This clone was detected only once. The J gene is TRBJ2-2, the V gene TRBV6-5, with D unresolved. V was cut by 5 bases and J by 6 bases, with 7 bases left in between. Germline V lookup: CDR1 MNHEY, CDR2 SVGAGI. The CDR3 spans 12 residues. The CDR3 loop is CASSRVPGELFF. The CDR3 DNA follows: TGTGCCAGCAGTCGGGTCCCCGGGGAGCTGTTTTTT.

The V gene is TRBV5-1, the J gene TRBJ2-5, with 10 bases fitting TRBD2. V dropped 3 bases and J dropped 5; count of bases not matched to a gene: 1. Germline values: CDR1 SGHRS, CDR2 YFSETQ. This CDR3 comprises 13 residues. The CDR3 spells CASSSSGSETQYF. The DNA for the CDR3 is TGCGCCAGCAGCTCTAGCGGGAGTGAGACCCAGTACTTC.

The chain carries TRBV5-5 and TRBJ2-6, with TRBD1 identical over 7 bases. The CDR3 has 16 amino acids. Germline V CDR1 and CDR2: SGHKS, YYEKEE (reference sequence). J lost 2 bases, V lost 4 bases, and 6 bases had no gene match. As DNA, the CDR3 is TGTGCCAGCAGCGCACGACAGGGAGCTGGGGCCAACGTCCTGACTTTC. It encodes CASSARQGAGANVLTF.

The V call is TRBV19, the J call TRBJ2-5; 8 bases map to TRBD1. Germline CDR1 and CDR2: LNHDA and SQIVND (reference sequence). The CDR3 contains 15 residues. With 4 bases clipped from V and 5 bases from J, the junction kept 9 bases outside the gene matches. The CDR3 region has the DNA TGTGCCAGTAGTACGGCGTCAGGGGGCTGGGAGACCCAGTACTTC. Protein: CASSTASGGWETQYF.

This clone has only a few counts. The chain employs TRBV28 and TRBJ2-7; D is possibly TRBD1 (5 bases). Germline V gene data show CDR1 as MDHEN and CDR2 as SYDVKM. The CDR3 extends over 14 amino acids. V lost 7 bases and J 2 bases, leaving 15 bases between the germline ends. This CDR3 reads CASKARGAPYEQYF. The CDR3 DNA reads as TGTGCCAGCAAAGCAAGGGGCGCACCCTACGAGCAGTACTTC.

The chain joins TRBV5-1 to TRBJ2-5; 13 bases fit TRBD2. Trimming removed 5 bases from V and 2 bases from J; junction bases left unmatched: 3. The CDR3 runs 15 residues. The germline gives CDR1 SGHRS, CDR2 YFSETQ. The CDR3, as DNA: TGCGCCAGCAGACAGGGACTAGCGGGACAAGAGACCCAGTACTTC. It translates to CASRQGLAGQETQYF.